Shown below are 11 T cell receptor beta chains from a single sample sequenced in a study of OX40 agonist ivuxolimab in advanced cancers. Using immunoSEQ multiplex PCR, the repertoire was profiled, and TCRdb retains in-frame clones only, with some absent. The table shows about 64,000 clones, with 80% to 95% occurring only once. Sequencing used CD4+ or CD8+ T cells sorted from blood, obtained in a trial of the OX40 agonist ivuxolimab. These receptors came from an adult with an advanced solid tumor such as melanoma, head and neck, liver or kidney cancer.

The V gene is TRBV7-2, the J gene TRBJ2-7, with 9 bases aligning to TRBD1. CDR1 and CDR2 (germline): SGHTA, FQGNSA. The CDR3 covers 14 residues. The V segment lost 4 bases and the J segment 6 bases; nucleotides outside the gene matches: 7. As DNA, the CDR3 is TGTGCCAGCAGCTACGGACAGGGGACATCCGAGCAGTACTTC. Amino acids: CASSYGQGTSEQYF.

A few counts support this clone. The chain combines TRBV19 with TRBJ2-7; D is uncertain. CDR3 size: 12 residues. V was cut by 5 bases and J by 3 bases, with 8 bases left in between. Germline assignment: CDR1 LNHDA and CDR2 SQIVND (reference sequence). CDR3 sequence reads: CASSPSRYEQYF. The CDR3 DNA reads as TGTGCCAGTAGTCCCAGCCGCTACGAGCAGTACTTC.

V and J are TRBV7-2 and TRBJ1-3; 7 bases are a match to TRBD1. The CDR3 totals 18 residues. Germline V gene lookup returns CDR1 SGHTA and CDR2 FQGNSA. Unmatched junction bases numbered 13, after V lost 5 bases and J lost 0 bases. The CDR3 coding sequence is TGTGCCAGCAGCCTGGAGAGGGGACAGAGACTCTCTGGAAACACCATATATTTT. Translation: CASSLERGQRLSGNTIYF. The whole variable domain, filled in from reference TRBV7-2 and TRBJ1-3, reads GAGVSQSPSNKVTEKGKDVELRCDPISGHTALYWYRQSLGQGLEFLIYFQGNSAPDKSGLPSDRFSAERTGGSVSTLTIQRTQQEDSAVYLCASSLERGQRLSGNTIYFGEGSWLTVV.

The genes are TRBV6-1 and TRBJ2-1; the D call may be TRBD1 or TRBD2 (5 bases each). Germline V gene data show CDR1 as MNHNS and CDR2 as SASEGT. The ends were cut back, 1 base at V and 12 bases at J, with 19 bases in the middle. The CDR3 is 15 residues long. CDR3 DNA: TGTGCCAGCAGTGAAGGGCCGGGGTTCAGGGAGCGGCAGTTCTTC. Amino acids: CASSEGPGFRERQFF.

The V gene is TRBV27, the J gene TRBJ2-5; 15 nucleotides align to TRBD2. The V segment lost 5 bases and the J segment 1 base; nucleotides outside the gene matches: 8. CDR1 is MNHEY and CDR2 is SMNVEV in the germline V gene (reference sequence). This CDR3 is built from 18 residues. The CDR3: CASSLAGLAGGTQETQYF. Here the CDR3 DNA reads TGTGCCAGCAGTCTGGCGGGACTAGCGGGAGGTACCCAAGAGACCCAGTACTTC.

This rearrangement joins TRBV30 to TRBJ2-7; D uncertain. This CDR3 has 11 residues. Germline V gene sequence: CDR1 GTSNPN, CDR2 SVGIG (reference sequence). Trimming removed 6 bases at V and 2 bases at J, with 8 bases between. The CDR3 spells CACQTTYEQYF. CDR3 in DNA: TGTGCCTGTCAAACCACCTACGAGCAGTACTTC.

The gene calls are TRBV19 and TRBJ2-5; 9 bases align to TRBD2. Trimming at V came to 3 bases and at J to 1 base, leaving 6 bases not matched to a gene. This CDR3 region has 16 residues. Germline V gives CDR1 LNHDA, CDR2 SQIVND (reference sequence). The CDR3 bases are TGTGCCAGTAGTATCTCGCTAGCGGGGTTCCAAGAGACCCAGTACTTC. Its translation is CASSISLAGFQETQYF.

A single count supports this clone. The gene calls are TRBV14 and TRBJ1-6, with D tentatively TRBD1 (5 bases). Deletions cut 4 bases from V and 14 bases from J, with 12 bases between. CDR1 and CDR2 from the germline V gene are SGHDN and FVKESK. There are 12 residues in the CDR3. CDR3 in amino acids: CASSPRLGALHF. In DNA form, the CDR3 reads TGTGCCAGCAGCCCTAGATTGGGGGCCCTCCACTTT.

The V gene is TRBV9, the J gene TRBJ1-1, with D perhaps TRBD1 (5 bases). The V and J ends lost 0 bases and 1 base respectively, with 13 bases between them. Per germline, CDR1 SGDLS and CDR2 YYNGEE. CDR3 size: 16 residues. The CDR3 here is CASSVGAGFENTEAFF. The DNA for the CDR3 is TGTGCCAGCAGCGTAGGGGCAGGGTTTGAGAACACTGAAGCTTTCTTT.

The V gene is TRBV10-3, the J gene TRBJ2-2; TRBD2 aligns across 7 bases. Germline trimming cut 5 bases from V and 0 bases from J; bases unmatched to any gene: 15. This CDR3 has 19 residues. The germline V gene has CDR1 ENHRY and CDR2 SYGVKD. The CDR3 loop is CAISFEGGPLSTNTGELFF. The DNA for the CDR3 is TGTGCCATCAGTTTCGAGGGAGGGCCCCTCTCGACGAACACCGGGGAGCTGTTTTTT.

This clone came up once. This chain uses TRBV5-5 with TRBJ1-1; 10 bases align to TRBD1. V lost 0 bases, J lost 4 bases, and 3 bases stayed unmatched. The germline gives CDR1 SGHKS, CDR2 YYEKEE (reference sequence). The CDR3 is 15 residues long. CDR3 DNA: TGTGCCAGCAGCTTGGGCGGGACAGGGGTCACTGAAGCTTTCTTT. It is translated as CASSLGGTGVTEAFF.